This T cell receptor beta chain was found in a study of T-cell reconstitution after alpha-beta-depleted transplantation in children. Unique molecular identifiers were incorporated during preparation of the TCRbeta library. MiXCR was run by TCRdb on the PCR reads, yielding one entry per CDR3 protein. The table includes about 900,000 distinct CDR3 sequences, roughly 29% detected once. Concerning this clonotype itself: This sequence may be a read error, since a much larger clone differs from it by one base.

Trimming stripped 0 bases from V and 2 bases from J, with 2 bases between. Per germline, CDR1 LGHDT and CDR2 YNNKEL (reference sequence). CDR3 length: 12 amino acids. The material was PBMCs, mostly from graft donor cells, obtained 360 days after TCRalphabeta/CD19-depleted stem cell transplant. The rearrangement links TRBV3-1 to TRBJ2-7; D call uncertain. The source of this sequence is a boy under three years old who had a stem cell transplant for SCID, so the T cells may come from the graft donor. CDR3 sequence (DNA): TGTGCCAGCAGCCAAGAAACCTACGAGCAGTACTTC. Protein product: CASSQETYEQYF.